Listed below are T cell receptor beta chains from one sample, sequenced in a study of cytomegalovirus exposure and HLA in healthy donors. TCRdb's table, derived via immunoSEQ multiplex PCR, lists solely in-frame clones and lacks some. The sample has 120,000 or so clones; 77% are singletons. Source material: PBMCs. These receptors were taken from a human donor in good health. CDR3s leave out the opening cysteine and the closing phenylalanine or tryptophan. The D gene is left open where the match is weak. Size is stated for part of the rows, as once, few or many counts, or as a class when the clone is expanded.

d_gene,v_gene,abundance,CDR3aa
TRBD1,TRBV5-1,NA,ASRQTTGGLFAGELF
TRBD1,TRBV28,NA,ASSSIARQGSYEQY
TRBD1,TRBV7-9,NA,ASSTGQLPGETQY
NA,TRBV6-5,NA,ASSAGFNTEAF
TRBD2,TRBV28,NA,ASSLGLAAYEQY
NA,TRBV27,NA,ASSRHGEEGYT
NA,TRBV5-6,few,ASSLYENEQF
NA,TRBV2,once,ASTGFGPKNIQY
TRBD2,TRBV7-9,few,ASSLVGEGEQY
TRBD2,TRBV5-1,NA,ASSWGLAGGPGELF
NA,TRBV18,NA,ASSPDTSNTEAF
TRBD1,TRBV25-1,NA,ASSEGTGIEKLF
NA,TRBV18,NA,ASSSGTQQKLF
NA,TRBV27,NA,ASSNLTRRSYEQY
NA,TRBV5-1,few,ASSLGGGVAEAF
NA,TRBV4-2,NA,ASSQDPSSILEQY
TRBD1,TRBV2,once,ASGGQGALNTGELF
NA,TRBV5-4,NA,ASSRGKREETQY
NA,TRBV5-1,NA,ASSFAGNTGELF
NA,TRBV15,NA,ATSRDGNREKLF
NA,TRBV30,NA,AWSVRWGLSTDTQY
NA,TRBV7-9,NA,ASSLDGAPGDGYT
TRBD2,TRBV7-9,NA,ASTEKAAGRTDTQY
TRBD1,TRBV5-6,NA,ASSITPGQSNEKLF
NA,TRBV30,NA,AWSGGQYSNQPQH
NA,TRBV12-5,NA,ASKGGETDTQY
TRBD2,TRBV5-1,few,ASSPLAGHPNEQF
TRBD2,TRBV19,once,ASSTGLASYEQY
NA,TRBV19,NA,ASSPNRVREQY
TRBD2,TRBV6-1,NA,ASSEETSGYEQY
TRBD1,TRBV11-3,few,ASSLGPGGYTEAF
NA,TRBV6-1,NA,ASREPKRKAGEQY